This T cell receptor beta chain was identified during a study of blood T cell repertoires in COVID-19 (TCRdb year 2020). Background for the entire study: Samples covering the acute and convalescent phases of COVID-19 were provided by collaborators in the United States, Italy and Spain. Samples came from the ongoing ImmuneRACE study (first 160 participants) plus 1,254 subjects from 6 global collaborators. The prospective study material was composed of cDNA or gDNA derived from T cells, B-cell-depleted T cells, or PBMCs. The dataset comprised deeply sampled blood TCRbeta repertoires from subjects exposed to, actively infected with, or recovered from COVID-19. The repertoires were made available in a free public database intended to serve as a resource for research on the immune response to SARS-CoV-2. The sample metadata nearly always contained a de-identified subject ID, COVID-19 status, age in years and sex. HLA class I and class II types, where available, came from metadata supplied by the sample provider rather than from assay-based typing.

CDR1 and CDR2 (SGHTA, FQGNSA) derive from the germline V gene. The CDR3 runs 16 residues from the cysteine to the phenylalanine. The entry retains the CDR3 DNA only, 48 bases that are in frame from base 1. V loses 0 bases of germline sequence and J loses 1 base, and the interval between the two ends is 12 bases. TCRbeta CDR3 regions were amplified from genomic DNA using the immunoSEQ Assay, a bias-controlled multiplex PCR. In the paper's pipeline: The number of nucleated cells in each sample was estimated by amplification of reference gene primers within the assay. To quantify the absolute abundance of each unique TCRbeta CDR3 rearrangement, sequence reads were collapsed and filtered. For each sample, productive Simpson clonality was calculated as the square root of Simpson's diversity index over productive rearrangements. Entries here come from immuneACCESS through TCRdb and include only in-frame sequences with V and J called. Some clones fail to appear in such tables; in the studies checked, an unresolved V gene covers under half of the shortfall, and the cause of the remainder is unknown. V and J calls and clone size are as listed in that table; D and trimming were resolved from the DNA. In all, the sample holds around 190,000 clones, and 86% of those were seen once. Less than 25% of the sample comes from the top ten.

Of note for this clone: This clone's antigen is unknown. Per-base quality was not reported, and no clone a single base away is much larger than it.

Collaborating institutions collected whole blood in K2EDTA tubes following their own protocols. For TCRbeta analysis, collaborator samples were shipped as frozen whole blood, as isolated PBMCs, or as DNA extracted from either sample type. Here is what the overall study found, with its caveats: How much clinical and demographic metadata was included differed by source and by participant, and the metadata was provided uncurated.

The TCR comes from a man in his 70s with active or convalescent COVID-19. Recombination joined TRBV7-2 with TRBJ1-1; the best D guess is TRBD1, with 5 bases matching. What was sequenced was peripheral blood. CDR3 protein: CASSLAVRTQNTEAFF. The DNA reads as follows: TGTGCCAGCAGCTTAGCGGTGAGGACACAGAACACTGAAGCTTTCTTT.